The 25 T cell receptor beta chains presented below share a single source sample, sequenced in a study of vaccination and CD4 T cells after COVID-19. The treatment is: approximately 9-day PBMC culture with coronavirus spike peptide pools or control peptides (ViraFEST assay). Their specific antigens are unknown. At the Johns Hopkins FTIC core, DNA taken from cultured CD4+ T cells was sequenced by way of the Oncomine TCR Beta short-read assay. TCRdb itself ran the PCR reads through MiXCR, one entry per CDR3 protein. Of around 25,000 distinct CDR3 sequences in the sample, 67% were seen once. Source: CD4+ T cells from blood, cultured in vitro, taken after SARS-CoV-2 vaccination. The receptors were sampled from a human donor who received a COVID-19 vaccine.

Relative to its sample, this clonotype is medium-sized. This chain uses TRBV27 with TRBJ1-2; TRBD1 might be the D (5 bases). Per the germline V gene, CDR1 is MNHEY and CDR2 is SMNVEV (reference sequence). Trimming took 5 bases from V and 3 from J, leaving 16 bases between them. The CDR3 runs 15 residues. The CDR3 DNA sequence: TGTGCCAGCAGTCCAGGGCGGTTGGGTTACTATGGCTACACCTTC. It yields the protein CASSPGRLGYYGYTF.

The genes are TRBV11-2 and TRBJ2-7; D not resolved. The germline CDR1 and CDR2 sequences are SGHAT and FQNNGV. This CDR3 is built from 15 residues. The ends were cut back, 0 bases at V and 2 bases at J, with 11 bases in the middle. CDR3 in amino acids: CASSLERSRTYEQYF. CDR3 DNA: TGTGCCAGCAGCTTAGAAAGGTCCAGGACCTACGAGCAGTACTTC.

The CDR3 loop reads CAISESNRTSAHQETQYF. The CDR3 DNA reads as TGTGCCATCAGTGAGTCTAATAGGACTAGCGCCCATCAAGAGACCCAGTACTTC. This chain connects TRBV10-3 to TRBJ2-5; the match to TRBD2 covers 9 bases. Germline V lookup: CDR1 ENHRY, CDR2 SYGVKD. Trimming removed 0 bases from V and 2 bases from J; junction bases left unmatched: 10. CDR3 length equals 18 residues.

The chain couples TRBV12-3 or TRBV12-4 to TRBJ1-1; a possible D gene is TRBD1 (6 bases). Trimming stripped 6 bases from V and 1 base from J, with 15 bases between. CDR3 size: 15 residues. The chain's CDR3 is CASRGRGGANTEAFF. The CDR3 nucleotides are TGTGCCAGCAGGGGCCGGGGGGGCGCGAACACTGAAGCTTTCTTT.

The rearrangement links TRBV19 to TRBJ2-3; D not resolved. This CDR3 comprises 13 residues. V lost 6 bases and J 3 bases, leaving 10 bases between the germline ends. Germline V CDR1 and CDR2: LNHDA, SQIVND (reference sequence). The CDR3 DNA reads as TGTGCCAGTAGCCGCCTCGGGACAGATACGCAGTATTTT. It is translated as CASSRLGTDTQYF. Combining the CDR3 with reference TRBV19 and TRBJ2-3 gives the whole variable domain DGGITQSPKYLFRKEGQNVTLSCEQNLNHDAMYWYRQDPGQGLRLIYYSQIVNDFQKGDIAEGYSVSREKKESFPLTVTSAQKNPTAFYLCASSRLGTDTQYFGPGTRLTVL.

This chain connects TRBV12-5 to TRBJ1-2; D gene ambiguous. Germline loops: CDR1 LGHNT, CDR2 FRNRAP. The V and J ends lost 0 bases and 1 base respectively, with 9 bases between them. CDR3 size: 15 residues. CDR3 amino acids: CASGLVPGLNYGYTF. As DNA, the CDR3 is TGTGCTAGTGGTTTGGTACCGGGTCTTAACTATGGCTACACCTTC.

This clonotype turned up a few times. V gene TRBV7-3 combines with J gene TRBJ1-1; D gene ambiguous. V was trimmed by 5 bases and J by 2 bases, leaving 12 bases between them. Looked up from germline, CDR1 is SGHTA and CDR2 is FQGTGA. The CDR3 spans 14 residues. The CDR3 DNA is TGTGCCAGCAGCCTACTAGGACCAAACACTGAAGCTTTCTTT. This codes for CASSLLGPNTEAFF.

This chain connects TRBV6-1 to TRBJ1-6, with TRBD1 as a possible D gene (5 bases). The CDR3 consists of 18 residues. The germline gives CDR1 MNHNS, CDR2 SASEGT. Trimming removed 4 bases from V and 2 bases from J, with 18 bases in between. Written as DNA, the CDR3 is TGTGCCAGCAGTGCCCCCCTGGGGCAGGGCCCCTATAATTCACCCCTCCACTTT. This gives the protein CASSAPLGQGPYNSPLHF.

The J gene is TRBJ1-2, the V gene TRBV6-1, with TRBD1 matching over 10 bases. CDR1 is MNHNS, CDR2 SASEGT, per germline. The V and J ends lost 6 bases and 5 bases, in that order; junction bases with no gene match: 6. This CDR3 has 14 amino acids. The CDR3 here is CASSPGQGWYGYTF. The CDR3 DNA sequence: TGTGCCAGCAGCCCGGGACAGGGGTGGTATGGCTACACCTTC.

The rearrangement links TRBV11-3 to TRBJ2-3, with D perhaps matching TRBD2 (7 bases). This CDR3 comprises 16 residues. V gave up 5 bases and J gave up 3 bases, with 18 bases separating them. Germline CDR1 reads SGHNT; CDR2 reads YENEEA. CDR3 coding DNA: TGTGCCAGCAGCAATCGGGGGGCCACTGGGACAGATACGCAGTATTTT. Its translation: CASSNRGATGTDTQYF.

The rearrangement uses TRBV25-1 and TRBJ2-5; TRBD1 agrees at 10 bases. Germline values: CDR1 MGHDK, CDR2 SYGVNS. The CDR3 contains 14 residues. J gave up 5 bases and V 6 bases, and 6 bases lay outside the gene matches. DNA of the CDR3: TGTGCCAGCAGAGCCGCGGGACAGGGGGAGACCCAGTACTTC. It is translated as CASRAAGQGETQYF.

There are a few counts of this clonotype. The genes are TRBV12-3 or TRBV12-4 and TRBJ1-2, with 10 positions matching TRBD1. The CDR3 extends over 13 amino acids. Trimming took 6 bases from V and 12 from J; bases not matched to a gene: 10. CDR3 amino acids: CASSQGQGKVNTF. The CDR3 DNA reads TGTGCCAGCAGCCAGGGACAGGGGAAGGTAAACACCTTC.

V usage is TRBV24-1 and J usage is TRBJ1-2, with a weak D call TRBD1 (6 bases). Germline values: CDR1 KGHDR, CDR2 SFDVKD. V gave up 0 bases and J gave up 6 bases, with 10 bases separating them. This CDR3 is 14 amino acids long. For the CDR3, the DNA is TGTGCCACCAGTGATTTGATGTCAGGGGATGGCTACACCTTC. Residues: CATSDLMSGDGYTF.

This clonotype occurred a few times. The chain uses TRBV10-3 and TRBJ1-6; perhaps TRBD1 as D (5 bases). Trimming took 6 bases from V and 8 from J, leaving 11 bases between them. This CDR3 is built from 13 residues. Germline V CDR1 and CDR2: ENHRY, SYGVKD. CDR3 nucleotide sequence: TGTGCCATCAGGACGGGACTGGATTCACCCCTCCACTTT. This gives the protein CAIRTGLDSPLHF.

This rearrangement joins TRBV5-4 to TRBJ2-7, with TRBD1 identical over 8 bases. Germline V gives CDR1 SGHNT, CDR2 YYREEE (reference sequence). This CDR3 spans 15 amino acids. J was trimmed by 0 bases and V by 5 bases; bases with no gene match: 7. CDR3 DNA: TGTGCCAGCAGTCACCGGGACAGGAGCTCCTACGAGCAGTACTTC. It is translated as CASSHRDRSSYEQYF.

Only a few counts were recorded for this clonotype. This chain uses TRBV7-2 with TRBJ2-7, with D uncertain. The CDR3 length is 12 residues. The V gene lost 3 bases and the J gene lost 4 bases, with 7 bases spanning the gap. Germline-derived CDR1 and CDR2 are SGHTA and FQGNSA. The CDR3 sequence: CASSFAGYEQYF. Here the CDR3 DNA reads TGTGCCAGCAGCTTTGCAGGTTACGAGCAGTACTTC.

The V gene is TRBV7-9, the J gene TRBJ2-3, with TRBD1 identical over 7 bases. Germline V gives CDR1 SEHNR, CDR2 FQNEAQ (reference sequence). The CDR3 contains 14 residues. Trimming cost V 3 bases and J 0 bases; bases outside gene matches: 0. Here the CDR3 reads CASSLTGSTDTQYF. The CDR3, as DNA: TGTGCCAGCAGCTTGACAGGGAGCACAGATACGCAGTATTTT.

V is TRBV20-1 and J is TRBJ2-7; maybe TRBD1 (6 bases). Germline CDR1 DFQATT, CDR2 SNEGSKA (reference sequence). V lost 7 bases and J lost 0, with 13 bases in between. This CDR3 spans 13 amino acids. The DNA for the CDR3 is TGCAGTGTGCCAGGACAGAGCTCCTACGAGCAGTACTTC. As protein: CSVPGQSSYEQYF.

The chain links TRBV30 to TRBJ1-5; D not certain. CDR3 length: 13 amino acids. The ends were cut back, 5 bases at V and 0 bases at J, with 8 bases in the middle. Germline-derived CDR1 and CDR2 are GTSNPN and SVGIG (reference sequence). The CDR3 spells CAWGTDSNQPQHF. In DNA, the CDR3 is TGTGCCTGGGGAACTGATAGCAATCAGCCCCAGCATTTT.

The chain combines TRBV27 with TRBJ1-1; D is perhaps TRBD1 (5 bases). Germline CDR1 MNHEY, CDR2 SMNVEV (reference sequence). V lost 3 bases and J 4 bases, leaving 18 bases between the germline ends. This CDR3 region has 16 residues. DNA of the CDR3: TGTGCCAGCAGTTTTGGGCAATTTGAGGGGCGCACTGAAGCTTTCTTT. It codes for CASSFGQFEGRTEAFF.

This clonotype was seen once. The chain joins TRBV20-1 to TRBJ1-1, with D possibly matching TRBD1 (6 bases). V was pared by 3 bases and J by 1 base, with 12 bases between. CDR1 is DFQATT and CDR2 is SNEGSKA in the germline V gene (reference sequence). There are 14 residues in the CDR3. The CDR3 spells CSASLAGANTEAFF. The CDR3 DNA reads as TGCAGTGCTAGTTTGGCAGGGGCGAACACTGAAGCTTTCTTT.

This clonotype showed up just a few times. The gene calls are TRBV6-1 and TRBJ1-2; no firm D call. V was clipped by 1 base and J by 8 bases, with 5 bases between them. The CDR3 sequence is 11 residues long. CDR1 is MNHNS, CDR2 SASEGT, per germline. CDR3 nucleotides: TGTGCCAGCAGTGAAGGTCAGGGCTACACCTTC. It yields the protein CASSEGQGYTF.

This clonotype was seen only a few times. The genes are TRBV6-1 and TRBJ1-6, with a tentative D call TRBD1 (5 bases). Germline V lookup: CDR1 MNHNS, CDR2 SASEGT. V gave up 8 bases and J gave up 9 bases, with 17 bases separating them. The CDR3 spans 14 residues. CDR3 coding DNA: TGTGCCAGCGCGAGTAGGGGTTTAAGTTCACCCCTCCACTTT. It is translated as CASASRGLSSPLHF.

This sequence joins TRBV24-1 and TRBJ2-4; D is possibly TRBD2 (6 bases). The CDR3 sequence is 14 residues long. The V gene's germline CDR1 is KGHDR and CDR2 SFDVKD. Between the trimmed V and J ends, which lost 5 bases and 3 bases, there was a span of 10 bases. The CDR3 nucleotides are TGTGCCACCAGTGCGGGGGACGGCAAAAACATTCAGTACTTC. Protein: CATSAGDGKNIQYF.

The chain carries TRBV6-1 and TRBJ1-1; D is undetermined. The CDR3 is 13 amino acids. Looked up from germline, CDR1 is MNHNS and CDR2 is SASEGT. The ends were cut back, 6 bases at V and 0 bases at J, with 8 bases in the middle. CDR3 nucleotides: TGTGCCAGCAGCCGGAGCTTGAACACTGAAGCTTTCTTT. It specifies CASSRSLNTEAFF.